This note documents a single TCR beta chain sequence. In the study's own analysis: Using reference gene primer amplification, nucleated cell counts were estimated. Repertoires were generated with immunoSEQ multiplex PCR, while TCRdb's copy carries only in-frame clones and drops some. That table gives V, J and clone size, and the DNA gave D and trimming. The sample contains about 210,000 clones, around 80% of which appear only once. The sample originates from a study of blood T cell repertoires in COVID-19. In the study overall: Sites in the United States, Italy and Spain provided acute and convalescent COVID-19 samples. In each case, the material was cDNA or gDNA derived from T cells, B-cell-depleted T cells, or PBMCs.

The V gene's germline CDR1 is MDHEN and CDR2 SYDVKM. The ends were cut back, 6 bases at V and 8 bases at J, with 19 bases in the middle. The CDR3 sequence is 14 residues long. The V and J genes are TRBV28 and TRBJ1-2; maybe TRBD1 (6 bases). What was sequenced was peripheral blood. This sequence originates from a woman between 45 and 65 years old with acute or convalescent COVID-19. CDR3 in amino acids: CASRAQGSTGGYTF. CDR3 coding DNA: TGTGCCAGCAGAGCACAGGGATCCACGGGGGGCTACACCTTC.